This T cell receptor beta chain was sequenced for a study of T cell repertoires in MIS-A myocarditis. Only a few counts were recorded for this clone. Only in-frame clones appear in the TCRdb table, and some are missing; sequencing was by immunoSEQ multiplex PCR. This table has fewer than 15,000 clones, just under 75% appearing once. J gave up 1 base and V 3 bases, and 9 bases lay outside the gene matches. CDR1 KGHSH and CDR2 LQKENI come from the germline V gene. The CDR3 contains 17 residues. The chain is built from TRBV18 and TRBJ2-1; TRBD1 matches 7 bases. The sequencing input was left ventricle heart tissue obtained at autopsy. This clonotype was sampled from a man aged 18 to 35 with fulminant myocarditis from multisystem inflammatory syndrome in adults (MIS-A) after COVID-19. DNA for the CDR3: TGTGCCAGCTCACCGATATCCGGGACAGCTTCCTACAATGAGCAGTTCTTC. Its protein is CASSPISGTASYNEQFF.